This T cell receptor beta chain was sequenced in a study of blood T cell repertoires in COVID-19. At the level of the study: T cells, B-cell-depleted T cells, or PBMCs provided the cDNA or gDNA that served as material.

Germline V gene data show CDR1 as LNHDA and CDR2 as SQIVND (reference sequence). CDR3 length: 16 residues. The V gene end was trimmed by 6 bases and the J gene end by 3 bases; junction bases not matched to a gene: 10. Under the authors' procedure: For nucleated cells, counts were estimated from reference gene primer amplification. Profiling relied on immunoSEQ multiplex PCR, and the TCRdb table lists in-frame clones only, not all of them. That table gives V, J and clone size, and the DNA gave D and trimming. This sample carries over 150,000 clones, around 87% of them seen once, and the ten largest clones take about 2.5%. Enrollment of patients from Seattle took place during active infection, with longitudinal follow-up.

The sequence was collected from a woman at least 80 years old with COVID-19, enrolled during active disease. The rearrangement links TRBV19 to TRBJ1-1; the match to TRBD1 covers 10 bases. Input material: peripheral blood. The CDR3 DNA sequence: TGTGCCAGTAGGGCTACGGGACAGGGGACTTACACTGAAGCTTTCTTT. It is translated as CASRATGQGTYTEAFF.